This T cell receptor (beta chain) was observed in a study of monozygotic twins with cystic fibrosis. Findings and limits, study-wide: In this small cohort, shared CDR3 numbers showed no association with age, concordance or disease severity.

Germline CDR1 reads PRHDT; CDR2 reads FYEKMQ (reference sequence). The V end lost 5 bases, the J end lost 4 bases, and 15 bases lay between the germline ends. The CDR3 sequence is 14 residues long. The repertoire was sequenced with immunoSEQ multiplex PCR; TCRdb's copy has only in-frame clones and lacks some. The sample has 15,000 to 20,000 clones; about 90% are singletons. Comments on this clone: Its specificity is unknown.

This chain links TRBV13 with TRBJ2-7, with D possibly being TRBD1 or TRBD2 (5 bases each). This clonotype originated in a girl aged 2-15 years with cystic fibrosis. Input material: blood. CDR3 residues: CASSIRDPYYEQYF. The CDR3 nucleotides are TGTGCCAGCAGCATACGGGACCCTTATTACGAGCAGTACTTC. Full variable domain (remainder filled in from reference TRBV13 and TRBJ2-7): AAGVIQSPRHLIKEKRETATLKCYPIPRHDTVYWYQQGPGQDPQFLISFYEKMQSDKGSIPDRFSAQQFSDYHSELNMSSLELGDSALYFCASSIRDPYYEQYFGPGTRLTVT.